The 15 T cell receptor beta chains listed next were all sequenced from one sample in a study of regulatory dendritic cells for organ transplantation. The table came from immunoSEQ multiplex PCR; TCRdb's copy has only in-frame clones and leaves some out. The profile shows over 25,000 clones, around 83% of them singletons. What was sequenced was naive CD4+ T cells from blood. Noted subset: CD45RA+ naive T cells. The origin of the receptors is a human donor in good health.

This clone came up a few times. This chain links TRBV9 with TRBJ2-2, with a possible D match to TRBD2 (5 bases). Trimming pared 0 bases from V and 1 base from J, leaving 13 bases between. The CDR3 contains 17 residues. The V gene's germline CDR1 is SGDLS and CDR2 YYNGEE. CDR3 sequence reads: CASSVAGLGQNTGELFF. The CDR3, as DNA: TGTGCCAGCAGCGTAGCGGGGTTAGGTCAGAACACCGGGGAGCTGTTTTTT.

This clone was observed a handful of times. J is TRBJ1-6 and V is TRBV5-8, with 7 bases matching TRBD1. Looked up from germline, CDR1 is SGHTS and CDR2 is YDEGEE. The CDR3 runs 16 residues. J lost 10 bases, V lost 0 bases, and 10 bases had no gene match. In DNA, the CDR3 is TGTGCCAGCAGCTTGGCCGAGGGGGCAGAAGGGTCACCCCTCCACTTT. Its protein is CASSLAEGAEGSPLHF.

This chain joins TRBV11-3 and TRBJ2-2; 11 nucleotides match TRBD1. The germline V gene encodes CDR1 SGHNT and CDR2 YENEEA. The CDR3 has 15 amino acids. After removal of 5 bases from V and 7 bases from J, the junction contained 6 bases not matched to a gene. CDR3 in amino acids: CASSLGQGAGGELFF. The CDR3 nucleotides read TGTGCCAGCAGCCTCGGACAGGGGGCTGGCGGGGAGCTGTTTTTT.

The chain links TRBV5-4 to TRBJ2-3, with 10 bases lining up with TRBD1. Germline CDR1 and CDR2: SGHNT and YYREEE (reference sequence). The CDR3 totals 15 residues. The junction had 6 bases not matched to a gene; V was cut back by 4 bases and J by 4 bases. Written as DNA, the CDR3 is TGTGCCAGCAGCCCCGGGACAGGGGTTGCAGATACGCAGTATTTT. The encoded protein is CASSPGTGVADTQYF.

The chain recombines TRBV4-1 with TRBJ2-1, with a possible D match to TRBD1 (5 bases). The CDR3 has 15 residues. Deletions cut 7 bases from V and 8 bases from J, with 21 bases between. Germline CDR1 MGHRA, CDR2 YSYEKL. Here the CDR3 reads CASKTQGSRQDEQFF. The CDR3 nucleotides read TGCGCCAGCAAAACCCAGGGCTCCCGTCAGGATGAGCAGTTCTTC.

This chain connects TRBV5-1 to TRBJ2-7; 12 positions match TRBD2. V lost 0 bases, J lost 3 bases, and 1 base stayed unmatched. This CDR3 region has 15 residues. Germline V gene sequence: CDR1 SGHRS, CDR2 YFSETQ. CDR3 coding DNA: TGCGCCAGCAGCTTGGGGACTAGCGGGGACTACGAGCAGTACTTC. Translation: CASSLGTSGDYEQYF.

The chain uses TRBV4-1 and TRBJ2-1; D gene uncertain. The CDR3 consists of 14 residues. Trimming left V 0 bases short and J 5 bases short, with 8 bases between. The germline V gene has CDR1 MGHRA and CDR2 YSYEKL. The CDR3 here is CASSQEFPNNEQFF. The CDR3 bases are TGCGCCAGCAGCCAAGAATTTCCAAACAATGAGCAGTTCTTC.

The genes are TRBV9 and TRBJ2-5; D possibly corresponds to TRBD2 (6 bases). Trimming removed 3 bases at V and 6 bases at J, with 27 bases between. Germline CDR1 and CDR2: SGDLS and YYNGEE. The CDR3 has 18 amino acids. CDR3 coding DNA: TGTGCCAGCAGCGACGGCCTCGGGAGAGGGACGGGTCCTCAGACCCAGTACTTC. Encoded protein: CASSDGLGRGTGPQTQYF.

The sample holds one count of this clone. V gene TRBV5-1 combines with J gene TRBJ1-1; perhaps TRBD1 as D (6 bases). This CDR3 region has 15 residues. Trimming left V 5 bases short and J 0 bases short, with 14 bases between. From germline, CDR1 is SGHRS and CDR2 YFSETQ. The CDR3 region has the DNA TGCGCCAGCAGAAGAGGGGGAGAGGTGAACACTGAAGCTTTCTTT. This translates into CASRRGGEVNTEAFF. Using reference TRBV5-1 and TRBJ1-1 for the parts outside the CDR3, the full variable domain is KAGVTQTPRYLIKTRGQQVTLSCSPISGHRSVSWYQQTPGQGLQFLFEYFSETQRNKGNFPGRFSGRQFSNSRSEMNVSTLELGDSALYLCASRRGGEVNTEAFFGQGTRLTVV.

The CDR3 DNA reads as TGTGCTAGTGGTTTGGGAGCGGGGTACACAGATACGCAGTATTTT. Its protein product is CASGLGAGYTDTQYF. The chain has TRBV12-5 and TRBJ2-3, with 7 nucleotides matching TRBD2. Germline lookup yields CDR1 LGHNT and CDR2 FRNRAP. V lost 1 base to trimming and J lost 2 bases; unmatched junction nucleotides: 3. This CDR3 is built from 15 residues.

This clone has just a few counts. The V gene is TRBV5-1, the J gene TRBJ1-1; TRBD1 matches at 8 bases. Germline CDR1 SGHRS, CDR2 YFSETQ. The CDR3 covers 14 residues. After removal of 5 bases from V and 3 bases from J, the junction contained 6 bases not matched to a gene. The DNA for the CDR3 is TGCGCCAGCAGTCAGGGGGCGGGGGACACTGAAGCTTTCTTT. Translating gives CASSQGAGDTEAFF.

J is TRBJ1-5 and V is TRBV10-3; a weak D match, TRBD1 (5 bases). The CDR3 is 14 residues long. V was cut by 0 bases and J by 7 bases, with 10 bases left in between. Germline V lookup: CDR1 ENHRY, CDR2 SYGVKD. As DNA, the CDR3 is TGTGCCATCAGTGAGTCGATTAGGGGACAGCCCCAGCATTTT. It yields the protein CAISESIRGQPQHF.

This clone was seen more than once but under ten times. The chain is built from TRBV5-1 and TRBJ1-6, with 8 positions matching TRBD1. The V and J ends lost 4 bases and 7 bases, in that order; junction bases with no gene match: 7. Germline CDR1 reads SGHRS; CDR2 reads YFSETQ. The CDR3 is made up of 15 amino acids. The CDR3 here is CASSDRGDHNSPLHF. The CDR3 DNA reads TGCGCCAGCAGCGACAGGGGAGATCACAATTCACCCCTCCACTTT. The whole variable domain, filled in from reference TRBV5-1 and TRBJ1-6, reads KAGVTQTPRYLIKTRGQQVTLSCSPISGHRSVSWYQQTPGQGLQFLFEYFSETQRNKGNFPGRFSGRQFSNSRSEMNVSTLELGDSALYLCASSDRGDHNSPLHFGNGTRLTVT.

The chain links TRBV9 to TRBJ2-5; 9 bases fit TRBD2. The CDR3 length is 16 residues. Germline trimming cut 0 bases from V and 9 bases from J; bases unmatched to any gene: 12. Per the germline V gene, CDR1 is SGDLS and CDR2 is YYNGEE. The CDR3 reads CASSVDPAGGHEAQYF. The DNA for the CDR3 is TGTGCCAGCAGCGTAGACCCAGCGGGGGGCCATGAGGCCCAGTACTTC.

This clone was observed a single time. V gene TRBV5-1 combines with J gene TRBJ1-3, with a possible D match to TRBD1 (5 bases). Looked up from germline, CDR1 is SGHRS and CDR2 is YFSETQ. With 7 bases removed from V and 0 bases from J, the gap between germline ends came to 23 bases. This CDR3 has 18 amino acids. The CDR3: CASSLEGQLPFSGNTIYF. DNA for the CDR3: TGCGCCAGCTCTCTGGAGGGGCAGTTACCCTTCTCTGGAAACACCATATATTTT.